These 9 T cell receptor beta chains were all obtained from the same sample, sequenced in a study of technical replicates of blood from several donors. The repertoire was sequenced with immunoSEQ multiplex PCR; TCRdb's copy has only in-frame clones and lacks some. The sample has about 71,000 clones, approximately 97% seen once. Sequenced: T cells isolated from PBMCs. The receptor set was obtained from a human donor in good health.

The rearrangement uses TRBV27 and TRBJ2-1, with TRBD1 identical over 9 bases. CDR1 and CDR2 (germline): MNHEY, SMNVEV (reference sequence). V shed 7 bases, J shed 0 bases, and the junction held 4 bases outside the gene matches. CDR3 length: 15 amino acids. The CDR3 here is CASNPTGGSYNEQFF. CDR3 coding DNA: TGTGCCAGCAACCCGACAGGGGGCTCCTACAATGAGCAGTTCTTC.

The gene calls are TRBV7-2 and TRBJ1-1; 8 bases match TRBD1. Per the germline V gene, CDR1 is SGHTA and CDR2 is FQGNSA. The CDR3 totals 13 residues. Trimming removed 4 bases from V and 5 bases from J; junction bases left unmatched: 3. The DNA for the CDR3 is TGTGCCAGCAGCTCGCGACAGGGGACTGAAGCTTTCTTT. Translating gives CASSSRQGTEAFF.

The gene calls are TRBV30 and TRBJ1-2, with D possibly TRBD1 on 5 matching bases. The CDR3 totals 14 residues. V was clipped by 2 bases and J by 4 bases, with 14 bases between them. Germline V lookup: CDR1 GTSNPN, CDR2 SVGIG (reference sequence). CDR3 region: CAWSSGHGGYGYTF. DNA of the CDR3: TGTGCCTGGAGTTCAGGGCACGGTGGCTATGGCTACACCTTC. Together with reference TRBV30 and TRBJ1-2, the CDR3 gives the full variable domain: SQTIHQWPATLVQPVGSPLSLECTVEGTSNPNLYWYRQAAGRGLQLLFYSVGIGQISSEVPQNLSASRPQDRQFILSSKKLLLSDSGFYLCAWSSGHGGYGYTFGSGTRLTVV.

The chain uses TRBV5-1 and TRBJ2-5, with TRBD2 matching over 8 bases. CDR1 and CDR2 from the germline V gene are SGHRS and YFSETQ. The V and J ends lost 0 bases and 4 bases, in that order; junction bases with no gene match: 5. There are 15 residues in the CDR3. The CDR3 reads CASSLGSRGAETQYF. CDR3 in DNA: TGCGCCAGCAGCTTGGGATCGCGGGGGGCAGAGACCCAGTACTTC.

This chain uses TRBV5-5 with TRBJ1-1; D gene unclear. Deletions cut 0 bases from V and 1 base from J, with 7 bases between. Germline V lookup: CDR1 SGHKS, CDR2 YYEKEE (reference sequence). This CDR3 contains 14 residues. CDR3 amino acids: CASSLAGQNTEAFF. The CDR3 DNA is TGTGCCAGCAGCTTGGCCGGTCAGAACACTGAAGCTTTCTTT. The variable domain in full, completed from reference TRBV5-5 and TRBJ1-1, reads DAGVTQSPTHLIKTRGQQVTLRCSPISGHKSVSWYQQVLGQGPQFIFQYYEKEERGRGNFPDRFSARQFPNYSSELNVNALLLGDSALYLCASSLAGQNTEAFFGQGTRLTVV.

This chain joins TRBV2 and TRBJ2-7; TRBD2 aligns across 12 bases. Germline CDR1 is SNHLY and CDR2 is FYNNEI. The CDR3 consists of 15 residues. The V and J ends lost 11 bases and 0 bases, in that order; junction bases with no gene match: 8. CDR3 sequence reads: CASGGLAGSSYEQYF. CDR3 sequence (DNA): TGTGCCTCGGGGGGACTAGCGGGCAGCTCCTACGAGCAGTACTTC.

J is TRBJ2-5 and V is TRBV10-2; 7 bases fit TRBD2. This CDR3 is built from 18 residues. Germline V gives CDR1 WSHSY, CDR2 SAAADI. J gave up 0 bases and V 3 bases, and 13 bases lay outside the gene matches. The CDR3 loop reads CASSENTAPGGYQETQYF. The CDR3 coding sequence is TGCGCCAGCAGTGAAAACACCGCGCCCGGGGGGTACCAAGAGACCCAGTACTTC.

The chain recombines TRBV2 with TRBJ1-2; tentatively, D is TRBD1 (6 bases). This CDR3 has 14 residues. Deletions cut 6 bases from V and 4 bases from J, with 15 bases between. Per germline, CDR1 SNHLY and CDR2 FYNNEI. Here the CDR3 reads CASRRGQGSYGYTF. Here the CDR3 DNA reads TGTGCCAGCAGGAGGGGTCAGGGGTCCTATGGCTACACCTTC. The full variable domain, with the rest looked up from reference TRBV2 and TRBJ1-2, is EPEVTQTPSHQVTQMGQEVILRCVPISNHLYFYWYRQILGQKVEFLVSFYNNEISEKSEIFDDQFSVERPDGSNFTLKIRSTKLEDSAMYFCASRRGQGSYGYTFGSGTRLTVV.

The CDR3 loop is CASSLAQEADTQYF. CDR3 bases: TGCGCCAGCAGCTTGGCCCAAGAGGCAGATACGCAGTATTTT. The V and J genes are TRBV5-1 and TRBJ2-3; no clear D gene. V was cut by 0 bases and J by 4 bases, with 9 bases left in between. This CDR3 comprises 14 residues. In germline, CDR1 is SGHRS, CDR2 YFSETQ.